This passage covers 26 T cell receptor beta chains from one sample sequenced in a study of cytomegalovirus exposure and HLA in healthy donors. The PCR ran on 60 Vbeta and 13 Jbeta primers. Profiled with immunoSEQ multiplex PCR; TCRdb holds only in-frame clones, not every one. The table records under 200,000 clones, approximately 82% of them present only once. The specimen was PBMCs. These receptors all come from a woman in her thirties or forties in good health and CMV-seropositive.

The sample holds one count of this clone. The chain has TRBV11-2 and TRBJ2-1; D unclear. This CDR3 spans 15 amino acids. Looked up from germline, CDR1 is SGHAT and CDR2 is FQNNGV. With 6 bases removed from V and 0 bases from J, the gap between germline ends came to 12 bases. CDR3 sequence: CASRLQSASYNEQFF. The DNA for the CDR3 is TGTGCCAGCAGATTGCAAAGCGCCTCCTACAATGAGCAGTTCTTC.

This clone is a singleton in its sample. This chain uses TRBV28 with TRBJ2-5, with TRBD1 matching 8 bases. V shed 4 bases, J shed 5 bases, and the junction held 9 bases outside the gene matches. CDR1 is MDHEN, CDR2 SYDVKM, per germline. The length of the CDR3 is 15 residues. The CDR3 spells CASSSHRGSVETQYF. CDR3 nucleotides: TGTGCCAGCAGTTCGCACAGGGGGAGTGTCGAGACCCAGTACTTC. Supplemented by reference TRBV28 and TRBJ2-5, the full variable domain reads DVKVTQSSRYLVKRTGEKVFLECVQDMDHENMFWYRQDPGLGLRLIYFSYDVKMKEKGDIPEGYSVSREKKERFSLILESASTNQTSMYLCASSSHRGSVETQYFGPGTRLLVL.

This clone was found a few times. The chain carries TRBV27 and TRBJ1-1, with TRBD1 as a possible D gene (6 bases). CDR1 and CDR2 (germline): MNHEY, SMNVEV (reference sequence). The CDR3 covers 15 residues. Trimming shortened V by 4 bases and J by 1 base, and 13 bases separated the two germline ends. The CDR3 DNA follows: TGTGCCAGCAGTTCTCGGACAGCCCAGAACACTGAAGCTTTCTTT. Its protein is CASSSRTAQNTEAFF.

The gene calls are TRBV28 and TRBJ1-5; 11 bases align to TRBD1. The CDR3 consists of 21 residues. V trimming: 5 bases; J trimming: 7 bases; junction bases outside the gene matches: 25. CDR1 and CDR2 (germline): MDHEN, SYDVKM. The CDR3 DNA reads TGTGCCAGCAGTCTCCGATCGGTCGACCCCCGAGGACAGGGGGCACGGCAGCCCCAGCATTTT. Amino acid sequence: CASSLRSVDPRGQGARQPQHF.

This chain links TRBV11-2 with TRBJ2-5, with TRBD1 identical over 8 bases. Germline V gives CDR1 SGHAT, CDR2 FQNNGV. V shed 4 bases, J shed 5 bases, and the junction held 6 bases outside the gene matches. The CDR3 extends over 14 amino acids. Written as DNA, the CDR3 is TGTGCCAGCAGCTGGACAGGGCCGGGGGAGACCCAGTACTTC. Protein sequence: CASSWTGPGETQYF.

The rearrangement joins TRBV7-8 to TRBJ2-2, with 14 bases that match TRBD2. V gave up 5 bases and J gave up 6 bases; unmatched junction bases: 14. The CDR3 is 19 amino acids. Germline V lookup: CDR1 SGHVS, CDR2 FQNEAQ. CDR3 sequence reads: CASSRRTSGGWLSSGELFF. The DNA for the CDR3 is TGTGCCAGCAGCCGCAGGACTAGCGGGGGGTGGTTGAGTTCCGGGGAGCTGTTTTTT.

The chain has TRBV18 and TRBJ1-3; the match to TRBD1 covers 7 bases. J gave up 0 bases and V 3 bases, and 8 bases lay outside the gene matches. Germline assignment: CDR1 KGHSH and CDR2 LQKENI. The CDR3 is 17 amino acids. The CDR3 DNA is TGTGCCAGCTCACCGGGGGACAGACTTTTCTCTGGAAACACCATATATTTT. Translating it yields CASSPGDRLFSGNTIYF.

The gene calls are TRBV7-2 and TRBJ2-5; 8 bases match TRBD2. The J call may be mistaken, given a closer DNA end match to TRBJ2-7. The CDR3 spans 15 residues. Germline loops: CDR1 SGHTA, CDR2 FQGNSA. The CDR3 is CASSPIEAGGYEQYF. The CDR3 DNA is TGTGCCAGCAGCCCGATCGAGGCGGGGGGTTACGAGCAGTACTTC.

J is TRBJ1-3 and V is TRBV5-1, with D maybe TRBD1 (5 bases). Per germline, CDR1 SGHRS and CDR2 YFSETQ. CDR3 length equals 16 residues. The V end was cut by 0 bases, the J end by 4 bases, with 14 bases between. For the CDR3, the DNA is TGCGCCAGCAGCTTGGCCGGGACTGTTCGAGGAAACACCATATATTTT. Encoded protein: CASSLAGTVRGNTIYF.

V usage is TRBV5-1 and J usage is TRBJ2-7; 10 positions match TRBD1. Germline V gene sequence: CDR1 SGHRS, CDR2 YFSETQ. The CDR3 has 15 amino acids. Unmatched junction bases numbered 3, after V lost 1 base and J lost 2 bases. As DNA, the CDR3 is TGCGCCAGCAGCTTGCAGGGACAGGGGACCTACGAGCAGTACTTC. Its translation is CASSLQGQGTYEQYF. Looking up the rest from reference TRBV5-1 and TRBJ2-7 gives the full variable domain: KAGVTQTPRYLIKTRGQQVTLSCSPISGHRSVSWYQQTPGQGLQFLFEYFSETQRNKGNFPGRFSGRQFSNSRSEMNVSTLELGDSALYLCASSLQGQGTYEQYFGPGTRLTVT.

V is TRBV29-1 and J is TRBJ1-5; 9 bases line up with TRBD1. V was pared by 4 bases and J by 5 bases, with 3 bases of the junction left unmatched. From germline, CDR1 is SQVTM and CDR2 ANQGSEA. The CDR3 runs 13 residues. CDR3 loop: CSVGGDRDQPQHF. The DNA for the CDR3 is TGCAGCGTTGGTGGGGACAGGGATCAGCCCCAGCATTTT.

This clone was found a few times. The rearrangement joins TRBV27 to TRBJ1-2; no definite D call. The V end was cut by 4 bases, the J end by 3 bases, with 9 bases between. This CDR3 contains 13 residues. The V gene's germline CDR1 is MNHEY and CDR2 SMNVEV (reference sequence). DNA of the CDR3: TGTGCCAGCAGTTCTCAGGTTCACTATGGCTACACCTTC. Encoded protein: CASSSQVHYGYTF.

The V gene is TRBV2, the J gene TRBJ1-2, with D tentatively TRBD1 (5 bases). This CDR3 region has 14 residues. The V and J ends lost 4 bases and 4 bases respectively, with 13 bases between them. CDR1 is SNHLY, CDR2 FYNNEI, per germline. The CDR3 DNA reads as TGTGCCAGCAGTGCCCCGGGGAGGGGCTATGGCTACACCTTC. Its protein is CASSAPGRGYGYTF.

This chain joins TRBV28 and TRBJ1-3; perhaps TRBD1 as D (5 bases). In germline, CDR1 is MDHEN, CDR2 SYDVKM. The CDR3 contains 14 residues. The V end lost 1 base, the J end lost 4 bases, and 8 bases lay between the germline ends. CDR3 sequence: CASSLSGLGNTIYF. The CDR3 DNA follows: TGTGCCAGCAGTTTATCAGGGCTAGGAAACACCATATATTTT.

This clone was seen a handful of times. The chain is built from TRBV5-8 and TRBJ2-7; D gene uncertain. The CDR3 totals 11 residues. Trimming shortened V by 4 bases and J by 4 bases, and 6 bases separated the two germline ends. In germline, CDR1 is SGHTS, CDR2 YDEGEE. The CDR3 sequence is CASSLRYEQYF. The CDR3 DNA follows: TGTGCCAGCAGCCTGAGGTACGAGCAGTACTTC.

The genes are TRBV28 and TRBJ1-5; TRBD1 is a possible D gene (5 bases). With 3 bases removed from V and 5 bases from J, the gap between germline ends came to 14 bases. CDR3 size: 15 residues. Germline-derived CDR1 and CDR2 are MDHEN and SYDVKM. The CDR3 DNA is TGTGCCAGCAGTTTCCCAGGGTTTGTCGATCAGCCCCAGCATTTT. Its protein is CASSFPGFVDQPQHF.

In this sample, this clone turned up once. The chain is built from TRBV30 and TRBJ2-7, with 7 bases that match TRBD1. Trimming cost V 4 bases and J 2 bases; bases outside gene matches: 5. CDR3 length: 13 amino acids. Germline lookup yields CDR1 GTSNPN and CDR2 SVGIG (reference sequence). The DNA of the CDR3 is TGTGCCTGGACAGGAGGACAGGCCTACGAGCAGTACTTC. It specifies CAWTGGQAYEQYF.

Only a few counts were recorded for this clone. This chain uses TRBV29-1 with TRBJ1-4, with 8 bases identical to TRBD1. V shed 4 bases and J 7 bases; nucleotides not matched to a gene: 2. This CDR3 contains 12 residues. Germline CDR1 reads SQVTM; CDR2 reads ANQGSEA. The DNA of the CDR3 is TGCAGCGTTGGGACAGGGCGTGAAAAACTGTTTTTT. Translation gives CSVGTGREKLFF.

The V and J genes are TRBV9 and TRBJ2-3; 8 bases fit TRBD1. Germline trimming cut 4 bases from V and 6 bases from J; bases unmatched to any gene: 7. This CDR3 is built from 14 residues. Germline CDR1 is SGDLS and CDR2 is YYNGEE. CDR3 amino acids: CASSPRTGRDTQYF. The CDR3, as DNA: TGTGCCAGCAGCCCCCGGACAGGGAGGGATACGCAGTATTTT.

This chain uses TRBV7-9 with TRBJ2-5, with 8 bases matching TRBD2. Per germline, CDR1 SEHNR and CDR2 FQNEAQ (reference sequence). The CDR3 loop spans 13 amino acids. The ends lost 6 bases at V and 4 bases at J; junction bases unmatched: 4. The DNA of the CDR3 is TGTGCCAGCAGACCAAGCGGGAGAGAGACCCAGTACTTC. Its translation: CASRPSGRETQYF. Filled out from reference TRBV7-9 and TRBJ2-5, the complete variable domain reads DTGVSQNPRHKITKRGQNVTFRCDPISEHNRLYWYRQTLGQGPEFLTYFQNEAQLEKSRLLSDRFSAERPKGSFSTLEIQRTEQGDSAMYLCASRPSGRETQYFGPGTRLLVL.

DNA of the CDR3: TGCGCCAGCAGCCCGCAGCAGGGACTCACTGAAGCTTTCTTT. It encodes CASSPQQGLTEAFF. This chain uses TRBV4-1 with TRBJ1-1; TRBD1 is a possible D gene (5 bases). This CDR3 region has 14 residues. Trimming shortened V by 4 bases and J by 4 bases, and 13 bases separated the two germline ends. CDR1 is MGHRA and CDR2 is YSYEKL in the germline V gene.

The V call is TRBV6-5, the J call TRBJ2-5, with 7 bases matching TRBD2. Germline trimming cut 6 bases from V and 4 bases from J; bases unmatched to any gene: 11. The V gene's germline CDR1 is MNHEY and CDR2 SVGAGI. This CDR3 comprises 15 residues. The CDR3 loop reads CASRPGLRYGETQYF. The CDR3 bases are TGTGCCAGCAGACCGGGACTACGGTATGGAGAGACCCAGTACTTC.

The V gene is TRBV9, the J gene TRBJ2-2; 12 bases agree with TRBD2. With 4 bases clipped from V and 3 bases from J, the junction kept 13 bases outside the gene matches. This CDR3 contains 19 residues. The V gene's germline CDR1 is SGDLS and CDR2 YYNGEE. CDR3 in amino acids: CASSNLTSGRTGDTGELFF. The CDR3 DNA reads TGTGCCAGCAGCAATCTGACTAGCGGGAGAACTGGTGACACCGGGGAGCTGTTTTTT.

The chain couples TRBV14 to TRBJ2-3; D possibly corresponds to TRBD2 (5 bases). V lost 1 base to trimming and J lost 7 bases, with 12 bases between them. The CDR3 is made up of 14 amino acids. Germline V gene sequence: CDR1 SGHDN, CDR2 FVKESK. CDR3 in amino acids: CASSQGGGPYTQYF. As DNA, the CDR3 is TGTGCCAGCAGCCAAGGCGGCGGGCCCTATACGCAGTATTTT.

The V and J genes are TRBV7-2 and TRBJ2-1, with D tentatively TRBD2 (6 bases). CDR3 size: 14 residues. Germline V gene data show CDR1 as SGHTA and CDR2 as FQGNSA. V gave up 3 bases and J gave up 4 bases, with 10 bases separating them. DNA of the CDR3: TGTGCCAGCAGCTTCGACGGGGGTTACAATGAGCAGTTCTTC. Encoded protein: CASSFDGGYNEQFF.

The V gene is TRBV11-1, the J gene TRBJ2-2; D ambiguous. This CDR3 has 14 amino acids. V was cut by 4 bases and J by 3 bases, with 9 bases left in between. CDR1 and CDR2 (germline): SGHAT, FQDESV (reference sequence). DNA of the CDR3: TGTGCCAGCAGCTGGCGACAACACACCGGGGAGCTGTTTTTT. Its translation: CASSWRQHTGELFF.